The 29 T cell receptor beta chains listed next were all sequenced from one sample in a study of control samples from healthy donors and cancer patients. The repertoire was sequenced with immunoSEQ multiplex PCR; TCRdb's copy has only in-frame clones and lacks some. The sample records roughly 150,000 clones, about 93% being singletons. The sample consisted of blood. These receptor sequences come from a man aged 45-65 years in good health.

The V and J genes are TRBV5-1 and TRBJ1-2, with D possibly matching TRBD1 (5 bases). From germline, CDR1 is SGHRS and CDR2 YFSETQ. The CDR3 covers 14 residues. The germline V and J ends were trimmed by 0 bases and 2 bases, with 8 bases remaining between them. CDR3 bases: TGCGCCAGCAGCTTGGCCGGGGCGAACTATGGCTACACCTTC. This gives the protein CASSLAGANYGYTF. The whole variable domain, remainder taken from reference TRBV5-1 and TRBJ1-2, is KAGVTQTPRYLIKTRGQQVTLSCSPISGHRSVSWYQQTPGQGLQFLFEYFSETQRNKGNFPGRFSGRQFSNSRSEMNVSTLELGDSALYLCASSLAGANYGYTFGSGTRLTVV.

This clone was picked up a small number of times. Compared with germline, one end of the junction differs, possibly owing to a read error. The V and J genes are TRBV2 and TRBJ1-3; TRBD1 agrees at 7 bases. This CDR3 spans 11 amino acids. Germline CDR1 and CDR2: SNHLY and FYNNEI. This CDR3 reads CGDSSGNTIYF. The DNA for the CDR3 is TGCGGGGACAGCTCTGGAAACACCATATATTTT.

Turning to this clone: Other DNA variants within this sample encode the same CDR3. The rearrangement joins TRBV28 to TRBJ2-7; 9 bases line up with TRBD2. CDR3 size: 13 residues. Per germline, CDR1 MDHEN and CDR2 SYDVKM. The junction had 5 bases not matched to a gene; V was cut back by 7 bases and J by 4 bases. CDR3 in amino acids: CASNSGRIYEQYF. In nucleotides, the CDR3 is TGTGCCAGCAATAGCGGGAGAATATACGAGCAGTACTTC.

The genes are TRBV20-1 and TRBJ1-1; D uncertain. Per germline, CDR1 DFQATT and CDR2 SNEGSKA (reference sequence). Deletions cut 3 bases from V and 0 bases from J, with 8 bases between. The CDR3 length is 13 residues. The CDR3 DNA sequence: TGCAGTGCTAGTCCTCACATGAACACTGAAGCTTTCTTT. Translating it yields CSASPHMNTEAFF.

The CDR3 sequence: CASSQVQGREQYF. As DNA, the CDR3 is TGTGCCAGCAGCCAGGTACAGGGACGCGAGCAGTACTTC. The J gene is TRBJ2-7, the V gene TRBV3-1 (or the pseudogene TRBV3-2); possible D gene TRBD1, 6 bases. Looked up from germline, CDR1 is LGHDT and CDR2 is YNNKEL (reference sequence). CDR3 length: 13 amino acids. The germline V and J ends were trimmed by 3 bases and 6 bases, with 12 bases remaining between them.

This chain joins TRBV10-3 and TRBJ1-6; TRBD1 matches 7 bases. Trimming cost V 10 bases and J 6 bases; bases outside gene matches: 6. This CDR3 has 13 residues. From germline, CDR1 is ENHRY and CDR2 SYGVKD. The chain's CDR3 is CATAGQLNSPLHF. The CDR3 DNA reads as TGTGCCACCGCGGGACAGCTTAATTCACCCCTCCACTTT.

This chain joins TRBV5-1 and TRBJ2-7, with 7 bases fitting TRBD2. The V and J ends lost 4 bases and 5 bases, in that order; junction bases with no gene match: 15. Germline lookup yields CDR1 SGHRS and CDR2 YFSETQ. The CDR3 runs to 16 residues. CDR3 sequence reads: CASSPRPSSGGHEQYF. The CDR3 nucleotides are TGCGCCAGCAGCCCCCGCCCCTCTAGCGGAGGGCACGAGCAGTACTTC. Variable domain in full (rest from reference TRBV5-1 and TRBJ2-7): KAGVTQTPRYLIKTRGQQVTLSCSPISGHRSVSWYQQTPGQGLQFLFEYFSETQRNKGNFPGRFSGRQFSNSRSEMNVSTLELGDSALYLCASSPRPSSGGHEQYFGPGTRLTVT.

The genes are TRBV5-6 and TRBJ2-7, with no clear D. Looked up from germline, CDR1 is SGHDT and CDR2 is YYEEEE. The germline V and J ends were trimmed by 0 bases and 0 bases, with 7 bases remaining between them. The CDR3 covers 14 residues. CDR3 protein: CASSLDYNSYEQYF. CDR3 sequence (DNA): TGTGCCAGCAGCTTGGACTACAACTCCTACGAGCAGTACTTC.

The count of this clone is one. The CDR3 DNA follows: TGTGCCAGCAGTGGGGCTAGCGGGGGCACAGATACGCAGTATTTT. Its translation is CASSGASGGTDTQYF. The V call is TRBV28, the J call TRBJ2-3; the match to TRBD2 covers 9 bases. The ends lost 5 bases at V and 1 base at J; junction bases unmatched: 4. CDR1 is MDHEN and CDR2 is SYDVKM in the germline V gene. This CDR3 has 15 amino acids. Supplemented by reference TRBV28 and TRBJ2-3, the full variable domain reads DVKVTQSSRYLVKRTGEKVFLECVQDMDHENMFWYRQDPGLGLRLIYFSYDVKMKEKGDIPEGYSVSREKKERFSLILESASTNQTSMYLCASSGASGGTDTQYFGPGTRLTVL.

The rearrangement joins TRBV3-1 (or the pseudogene TRBV3-2) to TRBJ1-6, with D possibly matching TRBD1 (6 bases). Germline V gene lookup returns CDR1 LGHDT and CDR2 YNNKEL (reference sequence). The V end lost 5 bases, the J end lost 12 bases, and 11 bases lay between the germline ends. This CDR3 is built from 12 residues. As DNA, the CDR3 is TGTGCCAGCAGCTTACCCAGGGGACCCCTCCACTTT. Amino acids: CASSLPRGPLHF.

The chain is built from TRBV11-2 and TRBJ2-1; D unresolved. The CDR3 loop spans 12 amino acids. Trimming pared 6 bases from V and 9 bases from J, leaving 12 bases between. CDR1 and CDR2 (germline): SGHAT, FQNNGV. The CDR3, as DNA: TGTGCCAGCAGTTCAGAAGTGGGTGAGCAGTTCTTC. It translates to CASSSEVGEQFF.

In this sample, this clone turned up a few times. This chain joins TRBV5-1 and TRBJ2-7; 11 positions agree with TRBD2. Trimming cost V 2 bases and J 2 bases; bases outside gene matches: 9. Per germline, CDR1 SGHRS and CDR2 YFSETQ. This CDR3 has 17 amino acids. The CDR3 DNA reads TGCGCCAGCAGCTTCACTAGCGGGGGTTACAGTACCTACGAGCAGTACTTC. Translating it yields CASSFTSGGYSTYEQYF.

The chain carries TRBV27 and TRBJ1-2; a weak D match, TRBD1 (5 bases). Trimming left V 7 bases short and J 1 base short, with 19 bases between. The V gene's germline CDR1 is MNHEY and CDR2 SMNVEV (reference sequence). This CDR3 has 16 amino acids. The CDR3 region has the DNA TGTGCCAGCAAATTAAAGGGGTCCCTAGTTAACTATGGCTACACCTTC. This sequence encodes CASKLKGSLVNYGYTF.

V is TRBV30 and J is TRBJ2-3; 8 bases align to TRBD2. CDR3 length: 13 amino acids. V was pared by 5 bases and J by 4 bases, with 5 bases of the junction left unmatched. Germline assignment: CDR1 GTSNPN and CDR2 SVGIG (reference sequence). CDR3 protein: CAWQTGGADTQYF. The DNA for the CDR3 is TGTGCCTGGCAAACGGGAGGGGCAGATACGCAGTATTTT.

This clone was detected once. For the CDR3, the DNA is TGTGCCAACCGGGGAGACAATGAGCAGTTCTTC. This encodes CANRGDNEQFF. The V and J genes are TRBV10-3 and TRBJ2-1, with D possibly being TRBD2 (5 bases). This CDR3 comprises 11 residues. CDR1 is ENHRY, CDR2 SYGVKD, per germline. V was pared by 10 bases and J by 5 bases, with 9 bases between.

CDR3 in DNA: TGTGCCAGCAGTTCACCGACTAGCGGGAGTTACGAGCAGTACTTC. This codes for CASSSPTSGSYEQYF. V usage is TRBV28 and J usage is TRBJ2-7, with TRBD2 identical over 12 bases. V lost 4 bases, J lost 4 bases, and 5 bases stayed unmatched. Germline V gene sequence: CDR1 MDHEN, CDR2 SYDVKM. The CDR3 is 15 residues long.

CDR3 in amino acids: CASSQQGTEQYF. CDR3 DNA sequence: TGTGCCAGCAGTCAACAGGGGACCGAGCAGTACTTC. The chain has TRBV2 and TRBJ2-7; 7 bases are a match to TRBD1. Germline trimming cut 5 bases from V and 6 bases from J; bases unmatched to any gene: 4. Germline V gene data show CDR1 as SNHLY and CDR2 as FYNNEI. CDR3 length: 12 amino acids.

The chain joins TRBV27 to TRBJ1-2; D is perhaps TRBD1 (6 bases). In germline, CDR1 is MNHEY, CDR2 SMNVEV (reference sequence). This CDR3 spans 17 amino acids. The V end lost 7 bases, the J end lost 1 base, and 22 bases lay between the germline ends. CDR3 region: CASNLPGAGDNNYGYTF. The CDR3 DNA sequence: TGTGCCAGCAATCTCCCGGGGGCAGGGGATAATAACTATGGCTACACCTTC.

The chain has TRBV19 and TRBJ2-3, with TRBD1 matching over 7 bases. Germline CDR1 and CDR2: LNHDA and SQIVND (reference sequence). This CDR3 region has 16 residues. The J segment lost 4 bases and the V segment lost 7 bases, leaving 14 bases of the junction unmatched. The CDR3 nucleotides are TGTGCCAGTAAGCCGAAGGGGGCGTTCGTCGCAGATACGCAGTATTTT. It specifies CASKPKGAFVADTQYF.

V usage is TRBV3-1 (or the pseudogene TRBV3-2) and J usage is TRBJ2-5; 13 bases match TRBD2. Germline CDR1 is LGHDT and CDR2 is YNNKEL (reference sequence). V trimming: 6 bases; J trimming: 2 bases; junction bases outside the gene matches: 6. The CDR3 is made up of 16 amino acids. The CDR3 nucleotides are TGTGCCAGCAGTCTTCGGACTAGCGGGAGACAAGAGACCCAGTACTTC. This codes for CASSLRTSGRQETQYF.

V is TRBV19 and J is TRBJ2-5; 10 positions agree with TRBD2. V shed 11 bases, J shed 5 bases, and the junction held 20 bases outside the gene matches. CDR1 and CDR2 (germline): LNHDA, SQIVND (reference sequence). The CDR3 spans 17 residues. The CDR3 region has the DNA TGTGCCGGTGGGAGGGGTGTAGCGGGAGGCCCCGGGGAGACCCAGTACTTC. Amino acid sequence: CAGGRGVAGGPGETQYF.

The table lists this clone with a few counts. The chain links TRBV7-2 to TRBJ2-7, with 7 bases that match TRBD2. The germline CDR1 and CDR2 sequences are SGHTA and FQGNSA. The J segment lost 0 bases and the V segment lost 3 bases, leaving 2 bases of the junction unmatched. CDR3 length: 14 amino acids. The DNA for the CDR3 is TGTGCCAGCAGCTTTGGGGAGGGCTCCTACGAGCAGTACTTC. Translation gives CASSFGEGSYEQYF.

The chain employs TRBV6-4 and TRBJ1-2; TRBD1 aligns across 8 bases. Germline CDR1 MRHNA, CDR2 SNTAGT. The CDR3 runs 13 residues. Unmatched junction bases numbered 6, after V lost 4 bases and J lost 8 bases. Written as DNA, the CDR3 is TGTGCCAGCAGTGTGGCACAGGGGGGCGGCTACACCTTC. It yields the protein CASSVAQGGGYTF.

CDR3 nucleotides: TGTGCCAGCAGTTTTGGACAGTTCAACTATGGCTACACCTTC. Translating it yields CASSFGQFNYGYTF. The V call is TRBV27, the J call TRBJ1-2, with D possibly TRBD1 on 6 matching bases. The V and J ends lost 3 bases and 2 bases respectively, with 10 bases between them. This CDR3 region has 14 residues. The V gene's germline CDR1 is MNHEY and CDR2 SMNVEV (reference sequence).

The chain carries TRBV7-9 and TRBJ1-6, with a weak D call TRBD1 (5 bases). Germline CDR1 reads SEHNR; CDR2 reads FQNEAQ (reference sequence). The CDR3 is 14 residues long. Trimming removed 2 bases from V and 7 bases from J, with 9 bases in between. The CDR3 sequence: CASSLSQGNSPLHF. The CDR3 DNA follows: TGTGCCAGCAGCTTATCGCAGGGCAATTCACCCCTCCACTTT.

The rearrangement uses TRBV7-9 and TRBJ2-3, with 11 nucleotides matching TRBD2. Trimming removed 5 bases from V and 6 bases from J; junction bases left unmatched: 7. The CDR3 totals 15 residues. Germline CDR1 reads SEHNR; CDR2 reads FQNEAQ (reference sequence). The CDR3 loop reads CASSAGLAGGDTQYF. The CDR3 DNA sequence: TGTGCCAGCAGCGCCGGACTAGCGGGCGGGGATACGCAGTATTTT.

The chain joins TRBV28 to TRBJ2-5; TRBD1 matches 10 bases. Germline values: CDR1 MDHEN, CDR2 SYDVKM. V lost 3 bases to trimming and J lost 3 bases; unmatched junction nucleotides: 4. This CDR3 is built from 15 residues. The CDR3 nucleotides read TGTGCCAGCAGTTTTGGTGGACAGGGGGAAGAGACCCAGTACTTC. It yields the protein CASSFGGQGEETQYF. Full variable domain (rest looked up from reference TRBV28 and TRBJ2-5): DVKVTQSSRYLVKRTGEKVFLECVQDMDHENMFWYRQDPGLGLRLIYFSYDVKMKEKGDIPEGYSVSREKKERFSLILESASTNQTSMYLCASSFGGQGEETQYFGPGTRLLVL.

The CDR3 sequence: CSVLLAGVGDTQYF. Written as DNA, the CDR3 is TGCAGCGTTTTACTAGCGGGAGTTGGAGATACGCAGTATTTT. This chain uses TRBV29-1 with TRBJ2-3, with 11 bases matching TRBD2. The CDR3 has 14 amino acids. V trimming: 5 bases; J trimming: 5 bases; junction bases outside the gene matches: 6. CDR1 and CDR2 from the germline V gene are SQVTM and ANQGSEA.

This clone was seen a single time. This chain links TRBV6-2 or TRBV6-3 with TRBJ2-1, with D possibly matching TRBD2 (6 bases). The CDR3 totals 12 residues. V was pared by 4 bases and J by 10 bases, with 11 bases between. Germline V CDR1 and CDR2: MNHEY, SVGEGT. CDR3 amino acids: CASSSTRLEQFF. The CDR3 nucleotides are TGTGCCAGCAGTTCGACTAGACTAGAGCAGTTCTTC.